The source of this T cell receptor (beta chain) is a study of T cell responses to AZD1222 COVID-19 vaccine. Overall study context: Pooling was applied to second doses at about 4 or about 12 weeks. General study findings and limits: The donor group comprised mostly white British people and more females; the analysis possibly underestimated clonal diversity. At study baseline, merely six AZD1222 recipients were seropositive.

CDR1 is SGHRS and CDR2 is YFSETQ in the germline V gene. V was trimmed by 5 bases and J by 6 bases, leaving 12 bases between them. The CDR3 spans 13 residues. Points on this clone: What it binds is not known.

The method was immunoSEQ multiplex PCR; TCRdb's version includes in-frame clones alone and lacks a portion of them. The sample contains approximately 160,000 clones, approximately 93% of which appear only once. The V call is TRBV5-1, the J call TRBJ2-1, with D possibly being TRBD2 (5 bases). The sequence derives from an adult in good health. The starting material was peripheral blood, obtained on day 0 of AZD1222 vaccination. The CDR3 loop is CASSGSRGNEQFF. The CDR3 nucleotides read TGCGCCAGCAGTGGTTCCCGGGGCAATGAGCAGTTCTTC.